One sample yielded the 3 T cell receptor beta chains listed below, sequenced in a study of blood T cell repertoires in COVID-19. The repertoire was sequenced with immunoSEQ multiplex PCR; TCRdb's copy has only in-frame clones and lacks some. The table records some 350,000 clones, 89% of them present only once. Sequenced sample: peripheral blood. Receptor source: a woman aged 25 to 39 with COVID-19, enrolled during active disease.

This clone has more than one count but fewer than ten. The chain recombines TRBV5-1 with TRBJ1-3, with D possibly TRBD1 on 6 matching bases. Germline CDR1 reads SGHRS; CDR2 reads YFSETQ. V lost 1 base and J lost 3, with 14 bases in between. This CDR3 spans 16 amino acids. The CDR3 region has the DNA TGCGCCAGCAGCTTGACGACAGGAGAGAGTGGAAACACCATATATTTT. Its protein product is CASSLTTGESGNTIYF.

CDR3 coding DNA: TGTGCCAGCAGCTTAGCCGGGACAAAGAATAACTATGGCTACACCTTC. It codes for CASSLAGTKNNYGYTF. The chain joins TRBV7-8 to TRBJ1-2, with D possibly TRBD1 on 6 matching bases. This CDR3 is 16 amino acids long. In germline, CDR1 is SGHVS, CDR2 FQNEAQ. Trimming left V 0 bases short and J 1 base short, with 12 bases between.

The V call is TRBV6-2 or TRBV6-3, the J call TRBJ2-7; TRBD2 is a possible D gene (6 bases). Trimming took off 2 bases at V and 3 bases at J, with 8 bases between the two ends. The CDR3 totals 13 residues. Germline CDR1 and CDR2: MNHEY and SVGEGT. CDR3 loop: CASSYAGYYEQYV. The CDR3 bases are TGTGCCAGCAGTTACGCGGGGTACTACGAGCAGTACGTC.